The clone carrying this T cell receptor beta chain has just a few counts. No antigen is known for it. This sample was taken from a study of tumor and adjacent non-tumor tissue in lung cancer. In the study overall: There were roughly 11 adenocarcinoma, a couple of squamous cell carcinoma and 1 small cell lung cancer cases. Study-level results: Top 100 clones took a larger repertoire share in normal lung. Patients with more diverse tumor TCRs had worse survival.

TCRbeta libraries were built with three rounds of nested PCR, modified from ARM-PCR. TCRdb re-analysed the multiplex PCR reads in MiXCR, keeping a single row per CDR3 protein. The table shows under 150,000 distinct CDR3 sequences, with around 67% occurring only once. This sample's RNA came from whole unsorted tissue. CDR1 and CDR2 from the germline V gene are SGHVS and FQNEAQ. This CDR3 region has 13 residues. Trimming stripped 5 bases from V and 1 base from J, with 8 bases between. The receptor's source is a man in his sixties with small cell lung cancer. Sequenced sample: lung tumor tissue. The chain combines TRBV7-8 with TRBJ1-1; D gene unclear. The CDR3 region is CASSLGRNTEAFF. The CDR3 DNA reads TGTGCCAGCAGCCTAGGGAGGAACACTGAAGCTTTCTTT.